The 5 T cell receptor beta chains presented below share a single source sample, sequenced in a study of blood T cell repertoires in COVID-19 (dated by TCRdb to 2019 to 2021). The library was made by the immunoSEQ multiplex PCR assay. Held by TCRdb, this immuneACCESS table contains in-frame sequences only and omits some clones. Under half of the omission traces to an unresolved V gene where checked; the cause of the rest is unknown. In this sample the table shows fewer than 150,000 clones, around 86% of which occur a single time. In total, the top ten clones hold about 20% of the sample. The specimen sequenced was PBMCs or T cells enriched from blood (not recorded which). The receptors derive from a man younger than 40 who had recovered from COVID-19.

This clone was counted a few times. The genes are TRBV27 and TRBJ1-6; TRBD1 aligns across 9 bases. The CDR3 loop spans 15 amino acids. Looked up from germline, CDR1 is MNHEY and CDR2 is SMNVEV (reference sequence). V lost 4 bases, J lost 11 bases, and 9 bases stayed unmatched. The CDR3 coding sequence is TGTGCCAGCAGTTCCCACACGACAGGGGGGGCACCCCTCCACTTT. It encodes CASSSHTTGGAPLHF.

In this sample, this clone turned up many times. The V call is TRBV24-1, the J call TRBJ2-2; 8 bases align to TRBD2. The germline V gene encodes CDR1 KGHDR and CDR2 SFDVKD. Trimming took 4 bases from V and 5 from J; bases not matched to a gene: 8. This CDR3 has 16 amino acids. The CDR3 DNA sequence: TGTGCCACCAGTGACGGTAGCGGGATGGCGACCGGGGAGCTGTTTTTT. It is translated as CATSDGSGMATGELFF.

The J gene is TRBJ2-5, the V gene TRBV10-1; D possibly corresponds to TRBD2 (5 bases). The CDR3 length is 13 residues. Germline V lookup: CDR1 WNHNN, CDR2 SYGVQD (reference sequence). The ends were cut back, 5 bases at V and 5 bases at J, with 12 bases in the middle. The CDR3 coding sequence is TGCGCCAGCAGTCTCGATCGGAGGGAGACCCAGTACTTC. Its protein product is CASSLDRRETQYF.

The CDR3 reads CASSRRELGNTIYF. Here the CDR3 DNA reads TGTGCCAGCAGCCGCAGGGAATTGGGAAACACCATATATTTT. The chain combines TRBV3-1 (or the pseudogene TRBV3-2) with TRBJ1-3, with D possibly being TRBD1 (5 bases). This CDR3 is built from 14 residues. From germline, CDR1 is LGHDT and CDR2 YNNKEL (reference sequence). Deletions cut 4 bases from V and 4 bases from J, with 11 bases between.

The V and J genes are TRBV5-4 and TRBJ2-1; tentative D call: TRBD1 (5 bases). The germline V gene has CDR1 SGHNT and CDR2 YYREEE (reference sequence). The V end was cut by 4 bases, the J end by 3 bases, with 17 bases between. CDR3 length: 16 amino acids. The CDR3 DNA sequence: TGTGCCAGCAGCAGTGCGGTGGGGCAGAACTACAATGAGCAGTTCTTC. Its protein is CASSSAVGQNYNEQFF.